This T cell receptor (beta chain) was observed in a study of response to subunit inactivated influenza vaccine. Trimming pared 5 bases from V and 5 bases from J, leaving 18 bases between. Looked up from germline, CDR1 is SGHTA and CDR2 is FQGNSA. This CDR3 contains 15 residues. One entry per CDR3 protein results from TCRdb running MiXCR on the RT-PCR reads. The table has roughly 620,000 distinct CDR3 sequences, around 10% seen once. The sample holds many counts of this clonotype. These data also formed part of another study, on T cells expressing NK-cell markers. Turning to that study: TCR beta cDNA was made by 5'RACE template switching with UMIs.

Sequenced material: PBMCs from blood, taken on the day of vaccination. The receptor's source is a man between 50 and 59 years old who received an inactivated influenza vaccine. V usage is TRBV7-2 and J usage is TRBJ2-5, with D perhaps matching TRBD1 (7 bases). CDR3 coding DNA: TGTGCCAGCAGCCGATACCTGACAGGGAGGGAGACCCAGTACTTC. Translation gives CASSRYLTGRETQYF.